A single sample gave rise to the 5 T cell receptor beta chains below, sequenced in a study of cytomegalovirus exposure and HLA in healthy donors. A multiplex PCR was run with 60 Vbeta primers and 13 Jbeta primers. Assay used: immunoSEQ multiplex PCR; TCRdb lists only in-frame clones, some missing. The repertoire holds over 130,000 clones, with around 70% as singletons. Sequencing was done on a sample of PBMCs. Receptors were obtained from a woman younger than 45 in good health and CMV-seronegative.

This rearrangement joins TRBV11-3 to TRBJ1-3; no clear D gene. The CDR3 length is 14 residues. Between the trimmed V and J ends, which lost 4 bases and 0 bases, there was a span of 7 bases. Germline assignment: CDR1 SGHNT and CDR2 YENEEA. CDR3 protein: CASSSTYSGNTIYF. DNA of the CDR3: TGTGCCAGCAGCTCCACTTACTCTGGAAACACCATATATTTT.

V gene TRBV7-3 combines with J gene TRBJ2-2; 7 nucleotides agree with TRBD2. This CDR3 has 13 residues. After removal of 5 bases from V and 8 bases from J, the junction contained 5 bases not matched to a gene. Germline V gene lookup returns CDR1 SGHTA and CDR2 FQGTGA. In nucleotides, the CDR3 is TGTGCCAGCAGCCCGACTAGCAGGGGGGAGCTGTTTTTT. This sequence encodes CASSPTSRGELFF.

This rearrangement joins TRBV11-2 to TRBJ2-1; 8 bases map to TRBD2. The CDR3 contains 15 residues. Unmatched junction bases numbered 6, after V lost 5 bases and J lost 3 bases. Germline V gene data show CDR1 as SGHAT and CDR2 as FQNNGV. The DNA of the CDR3 is TGTGCCAGCAGCCGCAGCGGGAGTAACTACAATGAGCAGTTCTTC. Translated: CASSRSGSNYNEQFF.

This rearrangement joins TRBV4-2 to TRBJ1-6; D is unclear. Trimming stripped 1 base from V and 10 bases from J, with 17 bases between. CDR1 LGHNA and CDR2 YNFKEQ come from the germline V gene. The CDR3 has 16 amino acids. CDR3 protein: CASSQVPTARRSPLHF. The DNA for the CDR3 is TGTGCCAGCAGCCAAGTTCCAACCGCTAGGCGGTCACCCCTCCACTTT.

J is TRBJ1-4 and V is TRBV28; a weak D match, TRBD1 (6 bases). Trimming stripped 3 bases from V and 5 bases from J, with 13 bases between. CDR1 and CDR2 (germline): MDHEN, SYDVKM. This CDR3 has 15 residues. The CDR3 reads CASSFPSGENEKLFF. CDR3 nucleotide sequence: TGTGCCAGCAGTTTCCCATCAGGGGAGAATGAAAAACTGTTTTTT.